Each of the 24 T cell receptor beta chains below was sequenced from the same sample in a study of blood T cell repertoires in COVID-19. TCRdb keeps only in-frame clones here, not all; method: immunoSEQ multiplex PCR. The data contain 350,000 to 500,000 clones, approximately 90% of them seen just once; the ten biggest clones take up 1.4% to 1.5%. Sequenced: PBMCs or T cells enriched from blood (not recorded which). These TCRs come from a woman between 18 and 30 years old who had been exposed to COVID-19.

V usage is TRBV6-4 and J usage is TRBJ2-7, with D unclear. The germline CDR1 and CDR2 sequences are MRHNA and SNTAGT. The CDR3 is 14 residues long. V shed 4 bases and J shed 1 base, with 11 bases lying between them. The CDR3 region has the DNA TGTGCCAGCAGTGTTAACGCAGGATCCTACGAGCAGTACTTC. This encodes CASSVNAGSYEQYF.

The V call is TRBV5-1, the J call TRBJ1-4, with D perhaps matching TRBD1 (6 bases). V was trimmed by 4 bases and J by 10 bases, leaving 17 bases between them. There are 14 residues in the CDR3. From germline, CDR1 is SGHRS and CDR2 YFSETQ. Here the CDR3 reads CASSLTGGAGKLFF. In DNA form, the CDR3 reads TGCGCCAGCAGCCTGACGGGGGGCGCGGGAAAACTGTTTTTT. Combining the CDR3 with reference TRBV5-1 and TRBJ1-4 gives the whole variable domain KAGVTQTPRYLIKTRGQQVTLSCSPISGHRSVSWYQQTPGQGLQFLFEYFSETQRNKGNFPGRFSGRQFSNSRSEMNVSTLELGDSALYLCASSLTGGAGKLFFGSGTQLSVL.

The V call is TRBV9, the J call TRBJ1-2, with a possible D match to TRBD1 (6 bases). The length of the CDR3 is 16 residues. Germline V CDR1 and CDR2: SGDLS, YYNGEE. Trimming took 0 bases from V and 1 from J, leaving 13 bases between them. This CDR3 is CASSVGLGGVNYGYTF. CDR3 in DNA: TGTGCCAGCAGCGTAGGACTTGGGGGCGTTAACTATGGCTACACCTTC. The entire variable domain, with the rest obtained from reference TRBV9 and TRBJ1-2, is as follows: DSGVTQTPKHLITATGQRVTLRCSPRSGDLSVYWYQQSLDQGLQFLIQYYNGEERAKGNILERFSAQQFPDLHSELNLSSLELGDSALYFCASSVGLGGVNYGYTFGSGTRLTVV.

In regard to this clone: The same CDR3 is also encoded by other DNA sequences in this sample. The J gene is TRBJ2-7, the V gene TRBV18, with 7 positions matching TRBD1. Germline-derived CDR1 and CDR2 are KGHSH and LQKENI. The V and J ends lost 3 bases and 0 bases, in that order; junction bases with no gene match: 2. The CDR3 loop spans 14 amino acids. CDR3 nucleotides: TGTGCCAGCTCACCCGGGACAGCCTCCTACGAGCAGTACTTC. Translating it yields CASSPGTASYEQYF.

The V and J genes are TRBV28 and TRBJ1-1; TRBD1 might be the D (6 bases). The ends were cut back, 8 bases at V and 4 bases at J, with 20 bases in the middle. Per germline, CDR1 MDHEN and CDR2 SYDVKM. This CDR3 is 15 amino acids long. The CDR3 coding sequence is TGTGCCAGCGTGGGGGCAGGGGTAGGTAGCACTGAAGCTTTCTTT. This translates into CASVGAGVGSTEAFF.

This clone was observed a single time. The gene calls are TRBV6-5 and TRBJ2-3; a weak D match, TRBD1 (6 bases). The length of the CDR3 is 14 residues. Germline CDR1 and CDR2: MNHEY and SVGAGI. V lost 6 bases and J 8 bases, leaving 18 bases between the germline ends. The CDR3 sequence: CASSNGQPLLTQYF. The CDR3 DNA follows: TGTGCCAGCAGCAACGGACAGCCTCTCCTTACGCAGTATTTT.

V usage is TRBV19 and J usage is TRBJ1-2; no clear D. Germline V gene data show CDR1 as LNHDA and CDR2 as SQIVND (reference sequence). Trimming cost V 5 bases and J 6 bases, with 13 bases left between them. CDR3 size: 13 residues. The CDR3 sequence: CASSVGLTNGYTF. In DNA form, the CDR3 reads TGTGCCAGTAGTGTCGGGTTAACTAATGGCTACACCTTC. Together with reference TRBV19 and TRBJ1-2, the CDR3 gives the full variable domain: DGGITQSPKYLFRKEGQNVTLSCEQNLNHDAMYWYRQDPGQGLRLIYYSQIVNDFQKGDIAEGYSVSREKKESFPLTVTSAQKNPTAFYLCASSVGLTNGYTFGSGTRLTVV.

The genes are TRBV7-8 and TRBJ1-1; the D gene is possibly TRBD1 (5 bases). In germline, CDR1 is SGHVS, CDR2 FQNEAQ. V was clipped by 2 bases and J by 11 bases, with 18 bases between them. The CDR3 runs to 14 residues. The CDR3 sequence: CASSLPGTASRAFF. CDR3 DNA: TGTGCCAGCAGCTTACCTGGGACTGCCTCGAGGGCTTTCTTT.

In nucleotides, the CDR3 is TGTGCCAGCAGCTTGGGACTAGCAACCGGGGAGCTGTTTTTT. It yields the protein CASSLGLATGELFF. The chain has TRBV5-6 and TRBJ2-2; 7 nucleotides match TRBD2. Germline V gene sequence: CDR1 SGHDT, CDR2 YYEEEE. The CDR3 extends over 14 amino acids. V shed 0 bases, J shed 5 bases, and the junction held 1 base outside the gene matches. Full variable domain (rest looked up from reference TRBV5-6 and TRBJ2-2): DAGVTQSPTHLIKTRGQQVTLRCSPKSGHDTVSWYQQALGQGPQFIFQYYEEEERQRGNFPDRFSGHQFPNYSSELNVNALLLGDSALYLCASSLGLATGELFFGEGSRLTVL.

The chain has TRBV7-6 and TRBJ1-3, with TRBD1 matching over 8 bases. The CDR3 loop spans 14 amino acids. V shed 5 bases and J 1 base; nucleotides not matched to a gene: 1. Germline V CDR1 and CDR2: SGHVS, FNYEAQ. CDR3 loop: CASSRTGSGNTIYF. The CDR3 DNA reads as TGTGCCAGCAGCAGGACAGGGTCTGGAAACACCATATATTTT.

This clone was seen just once. V usage is TRBV9 and J usage is TRBJ2-2; 10 bases match TRBD1. Germline V lookup: CDR1 SGDLS, CDR2 YYNGEE. The CDR3 runs 19 residues. After removal of 2 bases from V and 4 bases from J, the junction contained 14 bases not matched to a gene. CDR3 in DNA: TGTGCCAGCAGCGTTCCGAGGTCCGGGGACAGGGGTATCACCGGGGAGCTGTTTTTT. Translation: CASSVPRSGDRGITGELFF.

This clone appeared a single time. The CDR3 bases are TGTGCCAGTAGTCTAGCGTCGAGCTCCTACGAGCAGTACTTC. Protein product: CASSLASSSYEQYF. This chain joins TRBV19 and TRBJ2-7, with D perhaps TRBD2 (6 bases). Looked up from germline, CDR1 is LNHDA and CDR2 is SQIVND (reference sequence). Deletions cut 5 bases from V and 0 bases from J, with 11 bases between. This CDR3 is built from 14 residues.

The CDR3 DNA reads TGTGCCAGCAGGGCATTAGACAGCTATGGCTACACCTTC. Translating gives CASRALDSYGYTF. The chain employs TRBV2 and TRBJ1-2; a possible D gene is TRBD1 (5 bases). CDR3 length: 13 amino acids. Germline V gene sequence: CDR1 SNHLY, CDR2 FYNNEI. V dropped 6 bases and J dropped 4 bases, with 12 bases sitting between them. The entire variable domain, with the rest obtained from reference TRBV2 and TRBJ1-2, is as follows: EPEVTQTPSHQVTQMGQEVILRCVPISNHLYFYWYRQILGQKVEFLVSFYNNEISEKSEIFDDQFSVERPDGSNFTLKIRSTKLEDSAMYFCASRALDSYGYTFGSGTRLTVV.

The chain links TRBV19 to TRBJ1-2, with 11 bases lining up with TRBD1. Germline V gene lookup returns CDR1 LNHDA and CDR2 SQIVND (reference sequence). The CDR3 contains 15 residues. Trimming took 10 bases from V and 0 from J; bases not matched to a gene: 7. The CDR3 loop is CAIHRTGGPNYGYTF. The CDR3 DNA reads TGTGCCATCCATCGGACAGGGGGCCCTAACTATGGCTACACCTTC.

V gene TRBV24-1 combines with J gene TRBJ2-5; D unclear. CDR3 length: 14 residues. Per the germline V gene, CDR1 is KGHDR and CDR2 is SFDVKD. V was cut by 4 bases and J by 2 bases, with 10 bases left in between. Here the CDR3 DNA reads TGTGCCACCAGTGAGACTGGTACTCAAGAGACCCAGTACTTC. Translating it yields CATSETGTQETQYF.

The table lists this clone with a few counts. The chain has TRBV19 and TRBJ2-1, with D perhaps TRBD2 (5 bases). This CDR3 has 13 residues. V was cut by 5 bases and J by 7 bases, with 12 bases left in between. CDR1 LNHDA and CDR2 SQIVND come from the germline V gene (reference sequence). CDR3 protein: CASSQYRDNEQFF. CDR3 nucleotides: TGTGCCAGTAGTCAGTACCGGGATAATGAGCAGTTCTTC.

The chain is built from TRBV3-1 (or the pseudogene TRBV3-2) and TRBJ1-1, with D unresolved. The CDR3 length is 12 residues. Trimming removed 1 base at V and 6 bases at J, with 6 bases between. Germline V gene sequence: CDR1 LGHDT, CDR2 YNNKEL (reference sequence). The CDR3 DNA sequence: TGTGCCAGCAGCCAAGGAACTGCTGAAGCTTTCTTT. The encoded protein is CASSQGTAEAFF.

Only a few counts were recorded for this clone. The chain links TRBV7-9 to TRBJ2-7; TRBD2 aligns across 8 bases. Germline loops: CDR1 SEHNR, CDR2 FQNEAQ (reference sequence). This CDR3 has 18 amino acids. Losses at the gene ends were 5 bases for V and 3 bases for J; bases not matched to a gene: 18. This CDR3 is CASSHVPGLEVIRYEQYF. The DNA for the CDR3 is TGTGCCAGCAGCCACGTCCCGGGACTAGAAGTTATTCGCTACGAGCAGTACTTC.

The rearrangement joins TRBV24-1 to TRBJ2-3; weak D call: TRBD1 (6 bases). Germline values: CDR1 KGHDR, CDR2 SFDVKD. The CDR3 has 18 residues. V was pared by 3 bases and J by 2 bases, with 20 bases between. CDR3 protein: CATSDGGTSQGPTDTQYF. CDR3 bases: TGTGCCACCAGTGATGGGGGAACCTCACAGGGACCCACAGATACGCAGTATTTT.

The gene calls are TRBV6-5 and TRBJ2-3; a weak D match, TRBD2 (6 bases). Trimming shortened V by 2 bases and J by 4 bases, and 16 bases separated the two germline ends. The CDR3 runs to 16 residues. From germline, CDR1 is MNHEY and CDR2 SVGAGI. CDR3 sequence (DNA): TGTGCCAGCAGTTACGGGCGGGAAATAGGCTCAGATACGCAGTATTTT. It codes for CASSYGREIGSDTQYF.

V and J are TRBV27 and TRBJ1-6, with D tentatively TRBD1 (5 bases). Per germline, CDR1 MNHEY and CDR2 SMNVEV (reference sequence). V was clipped by 2 bases and J by 5 bases, with 13 bases between them. This CDR3 contains 16 residues. The CDR3 spells CASSLGAWTNNSPLHF. CDR3 nucleotides: TGTGCCAGCAGTTTAGGGGCTTGGACAAATAATTCACCCCTCCACTTT.

V gene TRBV18 combines with J gene TRBJ1-1; 8 positions agree with TRBD1. The V segment lost 3 bases and the J segment 5 bases; nucleotides outside the gene matches: 11. From germline, CDR1 is KGHSH and CDR2 LQKENI. CDR3 length: 16 residues. CDR3 coding DNA: TGTGCCAGCTCACCTTTACAGGACAGGGTAGGAACTGAAGCTTTCTTT. Translating it yields CASSPLQDRVGTEAFF. Full variable domain (remainder filled in from reference TRBV18 and TRBJ1-1): NAGVMQNPRHLVRRRGQEARLRCSPMKGHSHVYWYRQLPEEGLKFMVYLQKENIIDESGMPKERFSAEFPKEGPSILRIQQVVRGDSAAYFCASSPLQDRVGTEAFFGQGTRLTVV.

The chain couples TRBV29-1 to TRBJ1-1; TRBD1 matches 8 bases. Trimming took 4 bases from V and 3 from J; bases not matched to a gene: 4. Germline loops: CDR1 SQVTM, CDR2 ANQGSEA. This CDR3 is 13 amino acids long. The CDR3 region is CSVVLTGDTEAFF. For the CDR3, the DNA is TGCAGCGTTGTCTTGACAGGGGACACTGAAGCTTTCTTT.

V is TRBV28 and J is TRBJ2-2; 7 bases match TRBD2. Germline lookup yields CDR1 MDHEN and CDR2 SYDVKM. J lost 6 bases, V lost 7 bases, and 14 bases had no gene match. This CDR3 is built from 16 residues. The CDR3 reads CASTPMGDYRAGELFF. The CDR3 coding sequence is TGTGCCAGCACTCCCATGGGGGACTACCGGGCCGGGGAGCTGTTTTTT.